Below are 21 T cell receptor beta chains sequenced from a single sample in a study of cytomegalovirus exposure and HLA in healthy donors (dated by TCRdb to the late 2010s). The method was the immunoSEQ multiplex PCR assay. For the multiplex PCR, a mixture combining 60 forward primers for TCR Vbeta segments and 13 reverse primers for TCR Jbeta segments was used. As stored in TCRdb, this immuneACCESS dataset retains in-frame rearrangements with V and J assigned. A fraction of the clones does not appear; measured against another copy, unresolved V genes explain less than half of the discrepancy, and the remainder lacks a known reason. The sample table lists roughly 250,000 clones, 84% of them with a count of one. In total, the top ten clones hold 1.5% to 2% of the sample. The sample was PBMCs. These receptors came from a woman in her forties in good health and CMV-seropositive.

This clone showed up many times. The CDR3 here is CASGATNEKLFF. The CDR3 nucleotides are TGTGCCTCCGGGGCAACTAATGAAAAACTGTTTTTT. The J gene is TRBJ1-4, the V gene TRBV9; D not certain. The CDR3 has 12 amino acids. Trimming took 10 bases from V and 0 from J, leaving 7 bases between them. The germline CDR1 and CDR2 sequences are SGDLS and YYNGEE.

This chain links TRBV4-3 with TRBJ2-7, with 9 bases that match TRBD2. The trim removed 3 bases at V and 4 bases at J, leaving 7 bases unmatched. CDR1 LGHNA and CDR2 YSLEER come from the germline V gene. This CDR3 has 15 residues. The CDR3 bases are TGCGCCAGCAGCCATCTCGCTAGCGGGAAGTACGAGCAGTACTTC. Translation gives CASSHLASGKYEQYF.

There are a few counts of this clone. This rearrangement joins TRBV6-5 to TRBJ2-3, with 12 bases identical to TRBD2. V gave up 6 bases and J gave up 4 bases; unmatched junction bases: 5. This CDR3 has 15 amino acids. Germline CDR1 reads MNHEY; CDR2 reads SVGAGI. DNA of the CDR3: TGTGCCAGCAGCCTACTAGCGGGAGGTTCAGATACGCAGTATTTT. Protein sequence: CASSLLAGGSDTQYF.

V is TRBV7-9 and J is TRBJ2-1; 10 bases agree with TRBD2. Germline V gene lookup returns CDR1 SEHNR and CDR2 FQNEAQ (reference sequence). With 6 bases clipped from V and 5 bases from J, the junction kept 4 bases outside the gene matches. This CDR3 comprises 14 residues. CDR3 DNA sequence: TGTGCCAGCAGATCCGGACTAGCGGACAATGAGCAGTTCTTC. It encodes CASRSGLADNEQFF.

This chain joins TRBV10-2 and TRBJ2-2; the match to TRBD2 covers 12 bases. Germline trimming cut 6 bases from V and 2 bases from J; bases unmatched to any gene: 4. The CDR3 covers 16 residues. Germline values: CDR1 WSHSY, CDR2 SAAADI. The CDR3 DNA reads TGCGCCAGCAGCCTAGCGGGAGGGAAAAACACCGGGGAGCTGTTTTTT. Its translation: CASSLAGGKNTGELFF.

V and J are TRBV7-9 and TRBJ2-5, with TRBD1 as a possible D gene (5 bases). V lost 5 bases and J 1 base, leaving 14 bases between the germline ends. Looked up from germline, CDR1 is SEHNR and CDR2 is FQNEAQ (reference sequence). The CDR3 totals 15 residues. In DNA, the CDR3 is TGTGCCAGCAGCCCCAGAGGACAAGCCCAAGAGACCCAGTACTTC. Protein product: CASSPRGQAQETQYF. The variable domain in full, completed from reference TRBV7-9 and TRBJ2-5, reads DTGVSQNPRHKITKRGQNVTFRCDPISEHNRLYWYRQTLGQGPEFLTYFQNEAQLEKSRLLSDRFSAERPKGSFSTLEIQRTEQGDSAMYLCASSPRGQAQETQYFGPGTRLLVL.

Remarks on this clone: The junction differs from germline at one of its ends, possibly a read error. The CDR3: CASSSGTSGSSQTQYF. Here the CDR3 DNA reads TGTGCTAGCAGCTCAGGAACTAGCGGGAGTTCGCAGACCCAGTACTTC. The rearrangement links TRBV7-7 to TRBJ2-5, with 11 bases identical to TRBD2. Germline loops: CDR1 SSHAT, CDR2 FNYEAQ (reference sequence). The CDR3 covers 16 residues.

This chain joins TRBV27 and TRBJ2-5; D unresolved. The CDR3 sequence is 13 residues long. The germline CDR1 and CDR2 sequences are MNHEY and SMNVEV (reference sequence). V was pared by 3 bases and J by 1 base, with 6 bases between. This CDR3 reads CASSFQVQETQYF. The CDR3 nucleotides are TGTGCCAGCAGTTTTCAGGTCCAAGAGACCCAGTACTTC.

This clone was found once. Other DNA sequences in this sample translate to the same CDR3. V usage is TRBV4-2 and J usage is TRBJ1-1, with TRBD1 identical over 8 bases. The trim removed 0 bases at V and 3 bases at J, leaving 12 bases unmatched. In germline, CDR1 is LGHNA, CDR2 YNFKEQ. The CDR3 extends over 18 amino acids. The CDR3 bases are TGTGCCAGCAGCCAAGAAGGCCAGGGGGCAGTGGTGGACACTGAAGCTTTCTTT. This encodes CASSQEGQGAVVDTEAFF.

As DNA, the CDR3 is TGTGCCAGCAGCGAAAGGACTAGCGGGAGGGCCGCGACGAGCACAGATACGCAGTATTTT. This sequence encodes CASSERTSGRAATSTDTQYF. This rearrangement joins TRBV7-3 to TRBJ2-3; 15 bases line up with TRBD2. Per germline, CDR1 SGHTA and CDR2 FQGTGA. After removal of 5 bases from V and 0 bases from J, the junction contained 12 bases not matched to a gene. The CDR3 totals 20 residues. The full variable domain, its missing parts supplied by reference TRBV7-3 and TRBJ2-3, is GAGVSQTPSNKVTEKGKYVELRCDPISGHTALYWYRQSLGQGPEFLIYFQGTGAADDSGLPNDRFFAVRPEGSVSTLKIQRTERGDSAVYLCASSERTSGRAATSTDTQYFGPGTRLTVL.

The J gene is TRBJ2-1, the V gene TRBV18; maybe TRBD2 (5 bases). V was cut by 2 bases and J by 3 bases, with 14 bases left in between. CDR3 length: 16 amino acids. Germline-derived CDR1 and CDR2 are KGHSH and LQKENI. CDR3 region: CASSPSTGSFYNEQFF. In DNA form, the CDR3 reads TGTGCCAGCTCACCATCAACGGGATCCTTCTACAATGAGCAGTTCTTC.

The CDR3 sequence: CAWTPVRGGEQFF. The CDR3 DNA is TGTGCCTGGACTCCCGTAAGGGGTGGTGAGCAGTTCTTC. The V gene is TRBV30, the J gene TRBJ2-1; the D gene is possibly TRBD1 (5 bases). This CDR3 is 13 amino acids long. Germline CDR1 GTSNPN, CDR2 SVGIG (reference sequence). Trimming removed 4 bases at V and 9 bases at J, with 16 bases between.

The chain recombines TRBV19 with TRBJ1-2, with D unresolved. CDR1 and CDR2 from the germline V gene are LNHDA and SQIVND (reference sequence). The V end lost 7 bases, the J end lost 4 bases, and 7 bases lay between the germline ends. The CDR3 totals 11 residues. CDR3 nucleotide sequence: TGTGCCAGTAATACTGGCTATGGCTACACCTTC. It specifies CASNTGYGYTF.

This clone was seen a few times. This rearrangement joins TRBV30 to TRBJ1-1; no definite D call. Germline values: CDR1 GTSNPN, CDR2 SVGIG (reference sequence). The CDR3 extends over 13 amino acids. V lost 3 bases, J lost 2 bases, and 10 bases lay in between. Here the CDR3 reads CAWRTSINTEAFF. The CDR3, as DNA: TGTGCCTGGAGGACTTCGATAAACACTGAAGCTTTCTTT.

The V call is TRBV7-2, the J call TRBJ2-6; D gene unclear. The CDR3 runs 15 residues. The V end lost 1 base, the J end lost 1 base, and 5 bases lay between the germline ends. The germline CDR1 and CDR2 sequences are SGHTA and FQGNSA. The CDR3 is CASSLGGSGANVLTF. In DNA form, the CDR3 reads TGTGCCAGCAGCTTAGGAGGTTCTGGGGCCAACGTCCTGACTTTC.

This chain joins TRBV11-2 and TRBJ2-5; D is perhaps TRBD2 (5 bases). Germline lookup yields CDR1 SGHAT and CDR2 FQNNGV. This CDR3 comprises 14 residues. Trimming shortened V by 5 bases and J by 7 bases, and 17 bases separated the two germline ends. CDR3 region: CASSPNRDLRTQYF. CDR3 nucleotides: TGTGCCAGCAGCCCAAACCGGGATTTGCGGACCCAGTACTTC.

The V call is TRBV7-8, the J call TRBJ2-7; the D gene is possibly TRBD2 (7 bases). V was shortened by 5 bases and J by 2 bases, with 19 bases between the two germline ends. This CDR3 comprises 16 residues. Germline V CDR1 and CDR2: SGHVS, FQNEAQ. CDR3 sequence reads: CASSRGAEGEAYEQYF. In DNA form, the CDR3 reads TGTGCCAGCAGCCGGGGGGCAGAGGGGGAAGCCTACGAGCAGTACTTC.

V usage is TRBV25-1 and J usage is TRBJ2-5, with TRBD1 identical over 8 bases. Near its end, the DNA agrees better with TRBJ2-7, so the J call may be wrong. The CDR3 is 15 amino acids. Per the germline V gene, CDR1 is MGHDK and CDR2 is SYGVNS. The CDR3 loop reads CASKADRTGLDEQYF. In DNA form, the CDR3 reads TGTGCCAGCAAAGCAGATAGGACAGGGCTCGACGAGCAGTACTTC.

This sequence joins TRBV10-3 and TRBJ2-2; maybe TRBD2 (5 bases). Germline CDR1 and CDR2: ENHRY and SYGVKD. Trimming stripped 3 bases from V and 2 bases from J, with 19 bases between. This CDR3 is 18 amino acids long. CDR3 DNA: TGTGCCATCAGTGAAGGTGGCCCTCGGGGTGATAACACCGGGGAGCTGTTTTTT. It encodes CAISEGGPRGDNTGELFF.

The chain has TRBV28 and TRBJ1-1; tentative D call: TRBD1 (5 bases). This CDR3 has 13 residues. The V gene's germline CDR1 is MDHEN and CDR2 SYDVKM. V shed 11 bases and J shed 1 base, with 14 bases lying between them. The CDR3 protein is CALRGSRNTEAFF. The CDR3 DNA reads TGTGCCCTAAGGGGTTCCAGGAACACTGAAGCTTTCTTT.

The rearrangement links TRBV9 to TRBJ2-1; tentative D call: TRBD1 (5 bases). The CDR3 runs 14 residues. The V and J ends lost 0 bases and 5 bases respectively, with 9 bases between them. CDR1 SGDLS and CDR2 YYNGEE come from the germline V gene. For the CDR3, the DNA is TGTGCCAGCAGCGTAGCTCCGACAGACAATGAGCAGTTCTTC. Translation gives CASSVAPTDNEQFF.